In its sample, the clone carrying this TCR beta chain was seen once. The PCR was carried out with 60 Vbeta primers and 13 Jbeta primers. Assay: immunoSEQ multiplex PCR; the TCRdb copy retains only in-frame clones and omits some. This sample has about 200,000 clones; around 79% occur once, and the top ten carry approximately 0.39%. The data derive from a study of cytomegalovirus exposure and HLA in healthy donors. Trimming took off 3 bases at V and 0 bases at J, with 9 bases between the two ends. From germline, CDR1 is GTSNPN and CDR2 SVGIG (reference sequence). CDR3 size: 14 residues. The TCR originated in a male donor in good health and CMV-seropositive. The chain employs TRBV30 and TRBJ2-1; tentatively, D is TRBD2 (6 bases). The source material was PBMCs. CDR3 bases: TGTGCCTGGAGCCGGGAGCTCTCCTACAATGAGCAGTTCTTC. Translation: CAWSRELSYNEQFF. Filled out from reference TRBV30 and TRBJ2-1, the complete variable domain reads SQTIHQWPATLVQPVGSPLSLECTVEGTSNPNLYWYRQAAGRGLQLLFYSVGIGQISSEVPQNLSASRPQDRQFILSSKKLLLSDSGFYLCAWSRELSYNEQFFGPGTRLTVL.